This entry lists 29 T cell receptor beta chains sequenced from one sample in a study of blood T cell repertoires in COVID-19. Sequenced by immunoSEQ multiplex PCR; TCRdb stores in-frame clones only, minus some. The sample holds nearly 85,000 clones; around 83% are singletons and the top ten take about 18%. Sequenced input: peripheral blood. The receptors were sampled from a woman aged 55-75 years with acute or convalescent COVID-19.

The V gene is TRBV5-4, the J gene TRBJ2-1, with 8 bases lining up with TRBD1. The germline gives CDR1 SGHNT, CDR2 YYREEE (reference sequence). This CDR3 contains 16 residues. The V and J ends lost 7 bases and 9 bases, in that order; junction bases with no gene match: 18. The CDR3 coding sequence is TGTGCCAGCTATGGACAGGGATTACCGGCAGTCGGTGAGCAGTTCTTC. This encodes CASYGQGLPAVGEQFF. The entire variable domain, with the rest obtained from reference TRBV5-4 and TRBJ2-1, is as follows: ETGVTQSPTHLIKTRGQQVTLRCSSQSGHNTVSWYQQALGQGPQFIFQYYREEENGRGNFPPRFSGLQFPNYSSELNVNALELDDSALYLCASYGQGLPAVGEQFFGPGTRLTVL.

V gene TRBV5-1 combines with J gene TRBJ2-5; perhaps TRBD1 as D (5 bases). Trimming took off 3 bases at V and 5 bases at J, with 14 bases between the two ends. Per germline, CDR1 SGHRS and CDR2 YFSETQ. This CDR3 is built from 14 residues. CDR3: CASSSVGAEETQYF. The CDR3 region has the DNA TGCGCCAGCAGCTCGGTAGGGGCTGAGGAGACCCAGTACTTC.

The CDR3: CAISAGMEPQHF. As DNA, the CDR3 is TGTGCCATCAGCGCCGGGATGGAGCCCCAGCATTTT. The chain couples TRBV10-3 to TRBJ1-5; D unresolved. Trimming removed 6 bases from V and 8 bases from J, with 11 bases in between. This CDR3 has 12 amino acids. The germline gives CDR1 ENHRY, CDR2 SYGVKD.

The CDR3 here is CASSREVLNTEAFF. DNA for the CDR3: TGTGCCAGCAGCAGGGAAGTGTTGAACACTGAAGCTTTCTTT. The chain employs TRBV25-1 and TRBJ1-1; a possible D gene is TRBD1 (5 bases). Germline V gene data show CDR1 as MGHDK and CDR2 as SYGVNS. Trimming took 6 bases from V and 0 from J, leaving 11 bases between them. This CDR3 has 14 residues.

This chain links TRBV19 with TRBJ1-3, with D possibly TRBD1 on 5 matching bases. V dropped 7 bases and J dropped 4 bases, with 17 bases sitting between them. Germline-derived CDR1 and CDR2 are LNHDA and SQIVND (reference sequence). CDR3 size: 15 residues. CDR3 sequence: CASTTATAGGNTIYF. The DNA of the CDR3 is TGTGCCAGTACCACCGCGACAGCGGGAGGAAACACCATATATTTT.

This clone was detected a few times. The V gene is TRBV6-5, the J gene TRBJ1-6; D ambiguous. V was clipped by 0 bases and J by 0 bases, with 6 bases between them. The germline CDR1 and CDR2 sequences are MNHEY and SVGAGI. CDR3 length equals 16 residues. CDR3 DNA: TGTGCCAGCAGTTACTCGTTCAGCTCCTATAATTCACCCCTCCACTTT. Translated: CASSYSFSSYNSPLHF.

The rearrangement joins TRBV19 to TRBJ2-1; 8 bases agree with TRBD2. CDR1 is LNHDA, CDR2 SQIVND, per germline (reference sequence). V lost 2 bases and J lost 7; bases outside the gene matches: 4. CDR3 length equals 14 residues. The CDR3 region is CASSISGGRNEQFF. The CDR3 region has the DNA TGTGCCAGTAGTATATCGGGGGGGCGAAATGAGCAGTTCTTC. The variable domain in full, completed from reference TRBV19 and TRBJ2-1, reads DGGITQSPKYLFRKEGQNVTLSCEQNLNHDAMYWYRQDPGQGLRLIYYSQIVNDFQKGDIAEGYSVSREKKESFPLTVTSAQKNPTAFYLCASSISGGRNEQFFGPGTRLTVL.

V usage is TRBV6-4 and J usage is TRBJ2-5, with TRBD2 identical over 8 bases. The CDR3 has 15 residues. Germline CDR1 reads MRHNA; CDR2 reads SNTAGT. Unmatched junction bases numbered 6, after V lost 5 bases and J lost 1 base. The CDR3: CASSPGLATQETQYF. CDR3 nucleotide sequence: TGTGCCAGCAGTCCCGGACTAGCTACCCAAGAGACCCAGTACTTC.

The CDR3 loop reads CASSADRSDYGYTF. In DNA, the CDR3 is TGTGCCAGCTCAGCGGACAGGTCGGACTATGGCTACACCTTC. The V and J genes are TRBV18 and TRBJ1-2; 7 nucleotides line up with TRBD1. Germline-derived CDR1 and CDR2 are KGHSH and LQKENI. The CDR3 has 14 residues. J lost 3 bases, V lost 5 bases, and 6 bases had no gene match.

The chain has TRBV5-1 and TRBJ1-1, with a possible D match to TRBD1 (6 bases). The germline CDR1 and CDR2 sequences are SGHRS and YFSETQ. CDR3 length: 16 residues. Trimming stripped 0 bases from V and 5 bases from J, with 17 bases between. CDR3 nucleotides: TGCGCCAGCAGCTTGGCCCCACAGGGAGTGGGAACTGAAGCTTTCTTT. Protein: CASSLAPQGVGTEAFF. Drawing the rest from reference TRBV5-1 and TRBJ1-1, the complete variable domain is KAGVTQTPRYLIKTRGQQVTLSCSPISGHRSVSWYQQTPGQGLQFLFEYFSETQRNKGNFPGRFSGRQFSNSRSEMNVSTLELGDSALYLCASSLAPQGVGTEAFFGQGTRLTVV.

This clone showed up just once. The genes are TRBV5-1 and TRBJ1-4; a possible D gene is TRBD1 (6 bases). Germline loops: CDR1 SGHRS, CDR2 YFSETQ. V was pared by 1 base and J by 6 bases, with 13 bases between. The CDR3 length is 15 residues. CDR3 DNA sequence: TGCGCCAGCAGCTTGTCTACAGGGATGGATGAAAAACTGTTTTTT. Amino acids: CASSLSTGMDEKLFF.

This chain uses TRBV24-1 with TRBJ2-2; perhaps TRBD1 as D (6 bases). The CDR3 is made up of 19 amino acids. Trimming cost V 3 bases and J 5 bases, with 24 bases left between them. Germline V gene lookup returns CDR1 KGHDR and CDR2 SFDVKD. The CDR3 protein is CATSDGGNSGQLRTGELFF. The CDR3 DNA follows: TGTGCCACCAGTGATGGAGGAAACTCGGGACAACTACGAACCGGGGAGCTGTTTTTT.

This clone appeared a few times. The chain has TRBV2 and TRBJ1-5; the D gene is possibly TRBD1 (6 bases). The CDR3 is 15 residues long. The V gene lost 3 bases and the J gene lost 3 bases, with 12 bases spanning the gap. The V gene's germline CDR1 is SNHLY and CDR2 FYNNEI. The CDR3 loop reads CASSDPDRYNQPQHF. The CDR3 region has the DNA TGTGCCAGCAGTGACCCGGACAGATACAATCAGCCCCAGCATTTT.

V gene TRBV3-1 (or the pseudogene TRBV3-2) combines with J gene TRBJ2-3, with 13 bases fitting TRBD2. CDR1 and CDR2 from the germline V gene are LGHDT and YNNKEL (reference sequence). The CDR3 totals 14 residues. The V gene end was trimmed by 6 bases and the J gene end by 5 bases; junction bases not matched to a gene: 2. CDR3 region: CASRTSGGLDTQYF. CDR3 DNA sequence: TGTGCCAGCAGGACTAGCGGGGGGTTAGATACGCAGTATTTT.

This chain joins TRBV7-9 and TRBJ1-1, with 10 bases aligning to TRBD1. The V gene's germline CDR1 is SEHNR and CDR2 FQNEAQ (reference sequence). The trim removed 1 base at V and 5 bases at J, leaving 7 bases unmatched. There are 16 residues in the CDR3. The CDR3 nucleotides are TGTGCCAGCAGCTTAGATCCGGGACAGGGGCGGACTGAAGCTTTCTTT. Amino acids: CASSLDPGQGRTEAFF.

V usage is TRBV18 and J usage is TRBJ2-7; D is ambiguous. Germline CDR1 and CDR2: KGHSH and LQKENI. CDR3 length: 13 residues. The V end was cut by 3 bases, the J end by 6 bases, with 12 bases between. Here the CDR3 DNA reads TGTGCCAGCTCACCGAATGGGCTTGGCGAGCAGTACTTC. It is translated as CASSPNGLGEQYF. Filled out from reference TRBV18 and TRBJ2-7, the complete variable domain reads NAGVMQNPRHLVRRRGQEARLRCSPMKGHSHVYWYRQLPEEGLKFMVYLQKENIIDESGMPKERFSAEFPKEGPSILRIQQVVRGDSAAYFCASSPNGLGEQYFGPGTRLTVT.

The V call is TRBV5-1, the J call TRBJ2-7, with 12 nucleotides matching TRBD2. The V segment lost 4 bases and the J segment 1 base; nucleotides outside the gene matches: 3. The CDR3 is 15 residues long. Germline V gene lookup returns CDR1 SGHRS and CDR2 YFSETQ. In DNA, the CDR3 is TGCGCCAGCAGCCAAGGACTAGCGGGGTCCTACGAGCAGTACTTC. Translation: CASSQGLAGSYEQYF.

This chain links TRBV9 with TRBJ1-3; D possibly corresponds to TRBD1 (6 bases). CDR1 SGDLS and CDR2 YYNGEE come from the germline V gene. Trimming shortened V by 0 bases and J by 0 bases, and 13 bases separated the two germline ends. The CDR3 sequence is 17 residues long. CDR3: CASSVATGLVSGNTIYF. The CDR3 DNA sequence: TGTGCCAGCAGCGTAGCTACAGGGTTGGTCTCTGGAAACACCATATATTTT.

This chain joins TRBV5-1 and TRBJ2-2; 11 nucleotides line up with TRBD1. From germline, CDR1 is SGHRS and CDR2 YFSETQ. V lost 7 bases to trimming and J lost 6 bases; unmatched junction nucleotides: 5. There are 14 residues in the CDR3. CDR3 residues: CASAGTGGSGELFF. As DNA, the CDR3 is TGCGCCAGCGCCGGGACAGGGGGATCCGGGGAGCTGTTTTTT. Together with reference TRBV5-1 and TRBJ2-2, the CDR3 gives the full variable domain: KAGVTQTPRYLIKTRGQQVTLSCSPISGHRSVSWYQQTPGQGLQFLFEYFSETQRNKGNFPGRFSGRQFSNSRSEMNVSTLELGDSALYLCASAGTGGSGELFFGEGSRLTVL.

The chain joins TRBV5-1 to TRBJ1-1; D not resolved. Germline CDR1 is SGHRS and CDR2 is YFSETQ. The CDR3 totals 14 residues. Trimming removed 3 bases at V and 0 bases at J, with 9 bases between. CDR3 sequence (DNA): TGCGCCAGCAGCTCTACCCTCATGAACACTGAAGCTTTCTTT. It translates to CASSSTLMNTEAFF.

This clone showed up just once. This chain joins TRBV7-3 and TRBJ2-1; 11 bases are shared with TRBD2. The CDR3 is 18 amino acids. Germline V lookup: CDR1 SGHTA, CDR2 FQGTGA. J gave up 4 bases and V 1 base, and 9 bases lay outside the gene matches. The DNA for the CDR3 is TGTGCCAGCAGCTTAATAGCGGGGGGGAGTTTGTGGTACAATGAGCAGTTCTTC. Its protein is CASSLIAGGSLWYNEQFF. Full variable domain (outside the CDR3, taken from reference TRBV7-3 and TRBJ2-1): GAGVSQTPSNKVTEKGKYVELRCDPISGHTALYWYRQSLGQGPEFLIYFQGTGAADDSGLPNDRFFAVRPEGSVSTLKIQRTERGDSAVYLCASSLIAGGSLWYNEQFFGPGTRLTVL.

The genes are TRBV6-5 and TRBJ1-2; possibly TRBD1 for D (6 bases). Germline V gene data show CDR1 as MNHEY and CDR2 as SVGAGI. V was cut by 4 bases and J by 4 bases, with 16 bases left in between. CDR3 length: 15 residues. The CDR3: CASSSLGGGGYGYTF. DNA of the CDR3: TGTGCCAGCAGTTCCCTTGGGGGGGGCGGCTATGGCTACACCTTC.

The chain joins TRBV18 to TRBJ1-2; D may be TRBD1 (6 bases). V lost 2 bases to trimming and J lost 6 bases, with 13 bases between them. Germline V gives CDR1 KGHSH, CDR2 LQKENI. The CDR3 is 14 amino acids. The CDR3 nucleotides read TGTGCCAGCTCACCAAACAGGGAAGGAGATGGCTACACCTTC. Its protein product is CASSPNREGDGYTF.

The genes are TRBV15 and TRBJ1-5; no clear D gene. Germline-derived CDR1 and CDR2 are LNHNV and YYDKDF (reference sequence). Trimming removed 3 bases at V and 0 bases at J, with 6 bases between. CDR3 length: 14 amino acids. The CDR3 coding sequence is TGTGCCACCAGCAGGGGAGGTAGCAATCAGCCCCAGCATTTT. It specifies CATSRGGSNQPQHF.

The rearrangement uses TRBV2 and TRBJ1-6; TRBD1 is a possible D gene (6 bases). CDR3 length equals 13 residues. V was clipped by 11 bases and J by 6 bases, with 14 bases between them. Per the germline V gene, CDR1 is SNHLY and CDR2 is FYNNEI. CDR3 in DNA: TGTGCCGCAAGACAGGAGATTAATTCACCCCTCCACTTT. This sequence encodes CAARQEINSPLHF.

This chain joins TRBV3-1 (or the pseudogene TRBV3-2) and TRBJ2-5; TRBD1 matches 7 bases. Germline CDR1 is LGHDT and CDR2 is YNNKEL (reference sequence). V gave up 6 bases and J gave up 5 bases; unmatched junction bases: 9. The CDR3 has 14 residues. The CDR3 spells CASSPTTGAETQYF. The CDR3 bases are TGTGCCAGCAGTCCTACCACAGGGGCCGAGACCCAGTACTTC.

This chain uses TRBV5-4 with TRBJ2-7; 7 bases map to TRBD1. V lost 4 bases to trimming and J lost 9 bases; unmatched junction nucleotides: 16. Germline V gives CDR1 SGHNT, CDR2 YYREEE (reference sequence). The CDR3 runs to 15 residues. The CDR3 protein is CASSRGTALYDGQYF. The CDR3 DNA sequence: TGTGCCAGCAGCCGTGGGACAGCCCTCTATGATGGGCAGTACTTC.

Of note for this clone: A much larger clone differs by one base, so this may be a read error. The same CDR3 is also encoded by other DNA sequences in this sample. The J gene is TRBJ2-7, the V gene TRBV6-5; D not certain. V was clipped by 4 bases and J by 3 bases, with 4 bases between them. The germline V gene encodes CDR1 MNHEY and CDR2 SVGAGI. The CDR3 contains 11 residues. The CDR3 is CASSSLYEQYF. The CDR3 nucleotides read TGTGCCAGCAGTTCCCTCTACGAGCAGTACTTC.

The chain links TRBV21-1 to TRBJ1-2; whether TRBD1, the table's D call, matches the DNA was not checked. TRBV21-1 is a pseudogene segment. The CDR3 length is 15 residues. This CDR3 reads CASSKGDRGRDGYTF. DNA of the CDR3: TGTGCCAGCAGCAAGGGAGACAGGGGCAGGGATGGCTACACCTTC.